This T cell receptor (beta chain) was recovered during a study of blood T cell repertoires in COVID-19. About the research overall: Whether acute or convalescent, the COVID-19 samples came from the United States, Italy and Spain. The cDNA or gDNA used as material had been derived from T cells, B-cell-depleted T cells, or PBMCs.

V lost 5 bases and J lost 7; bases outside the gene matches: 7. The CDR3 is made up of 15 amino acids. The germline CDR1 and CDR2 sequences are SEHNR and FQNEAQ (reference sequence). This clone came up once. Original processing notes: Estimates of nucleated cell counts were drawn from the amplification of reference gene primers. Assay used: immunoSEQ multiplex PCR; TCRdb lists only in-frame clones, some missing. The V and J calls and clone size are taken from that table; D and trimming were inferred from the DNA. The profile shows 150,000 to 200,000 clones, about 86% of them singletons. Source material: peripheral blood. The TCR originated in a man between 18 and 35 years old with active or convalescent COVID-19. The V call is TRBV7-9, the J call TRBJ2-1; 11 bases map to TRBD1. This CDR3 reads CASSPGTGGWNEQFF. In nucleotides, the CDR3 is TGTGCCAGCAGCCCTGGGACAGGGGGATGGAATGAGCAGTTCTTC. The entire variable domain, with the rest obtained from reference TRBV7-9 and TRBJ2-1, is as follows: DTGVSQNPRHKITKRGQNVTFRCDPISEHNRLYWYRQTLGQGPEFLTYFQNEAQLEKSRLLSDRFSAERPKGSFSTLEIQRTEQGDSAMYLCASSPGTGGWNEQFFGPGTRLTVL.